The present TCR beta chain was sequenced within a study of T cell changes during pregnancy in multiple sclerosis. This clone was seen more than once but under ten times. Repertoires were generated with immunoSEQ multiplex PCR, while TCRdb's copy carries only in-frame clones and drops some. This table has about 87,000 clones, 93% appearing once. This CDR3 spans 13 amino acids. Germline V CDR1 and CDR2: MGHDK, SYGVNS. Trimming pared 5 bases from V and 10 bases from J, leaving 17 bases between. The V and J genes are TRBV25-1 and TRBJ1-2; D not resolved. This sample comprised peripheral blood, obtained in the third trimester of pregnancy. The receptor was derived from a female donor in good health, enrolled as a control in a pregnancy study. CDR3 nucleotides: TGTGCCAGCAGTCCTGACGGAGACTCAGCCTACACCTTC. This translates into CASSPDGDSAYTF.